The 30 T cell receptor beta chains below were found in one sample sequenced in a study of blood T cell repertoires in COVID-19. Libraries were prepared by immunoSEQ multiplex PCR; TCRdb keeps only in-frame clonotypes and omits some of them. The sample lists around 290,000 clones; 91% were seen once. The specimen was peripheral blood. Receptors originate from a woman aged 30 to 39 with COVID-19, enrolled during active disease.

The rearrangement joins TRBV5-1 to TRBJ2-3; D possibly corresponds to TRBD2 (6 bases). The CDR3 is 16 residues long. Trimming left V 4 bases short and J 2 bases short, with 17 bases between. CDR1 and CDR2 from the germline V gene are SGHRS and YFSETQ. In nucleotides, the CDR3 is TGCGCCAGCAGCCTCGGGGGAGGTGGAAACACAGATACGCAGTATTTT. Its translation: CASSLGGGGNTDTQYF.

The chain couples TRBV3-1 (or the pseudogene TRBV3-2) to TRBJ1-2; 8 nucleotides agree with TRBD1. V lost 0 bases, J lost 5 bases, and 8 bases stayed unmatched. Germline CDR1 reads LGHDT; CDR2 reads YNNKEL (reference sequence). The CDR3 length is 16 residues. CDR3 sequence (DNA): TGTGCCAGCAGCCAAGACGAGGGCAGGGGGCCTTATGGCTACACCTTC. Amino acids: CASSQDEGRGPYGYTF.

The chain links TRBV2 to TRBJ1-3; D is ambiguous. The CDR3 runs to 13 residues. Looked up from germline, CDR1 is SNHLY and CDR2 is FYNNEI. V shed 4 bases and J shed 4 bases, with 8 bases lying between them. The CDR3 bases are TGTGCCAGCAGTGGAGGCTTCGGAAACACCATATATTTT. This translates into CASSGGFGNTIYF.

DNA of the CDR3: TGTGCCACCAGTGAAGGGGATGGCTACACCTTC. It yields the protein CATSEGDGYTF. This chain connects TRBV24-1 to TRBJ1-2; D perhaps matches TRBD1 (5 bases). This CDR3 region has 11 residues. Germline-derived CDR1 and CDR2 are KGHDR and SFDVKD. The ends were cut back, 4 bases at V and 6 bases at J, with 5 bases in the middle.

The CDR3 DNA follows: TGCGCCAGCAGCACGGACAGCTCCTACGAGCAGTACTTC. Protein: CASSTDSSYEQYF. This chain uses TRBV5-1 with TRBJ2-7; D is perhaps TRBD1 (6 bases). CDR3 length: 13 amino acids. Germline values: CDR1 SGHRS, CDR2 YFSETQ. V lost 4 bases and J 0 bases, leaving 8 bases between the germline ends.

The rearrangement joins TRBV6-5 to TRBJ1-2, with a possible D match to TRBD1 (6 bases). The CDR3 is 15 amino acids. V was pared by 7 bases and J by 0 bases, with 15 bases between. CDR1 is MNHEY, CDR2 SVGAGI, per germline. The CDR3 DNA follows: TGTGCCAGCACAAGGGGGACACAATCTAACTATGGCTACACCTTC. This encodes CASTRGTQSNYGYTF.

The gene calls are TRBV23-1 and TRBJ1-4; tentatively, D is TRBD1 (6 bases). TRBV23-1 is classed as an ORF, of uncertain function. This CDR3 has 15 amino acids. V lost 7 bases to trimming and J lost 8 bases, with 20 bases between them. The CDR3 DNA follows: TGCGCCAGCATTGGAAACCTATTAGGACAGGAAAAACTGTTTTTT. Its translation is CASIGNLLGQEKLFF.

The table lists this clone with a count of one. V and J are TRBV4-1 and TRBJ1-1; 9 positions agree with TRBD1. Germline V CDR1 and CDR2: MGHRA, YSYEKL. The CDR3 is 17 amino acids. V shed 0 bases and J 8 bases; nucleotides not matched to a gene: 13. CDR3 sequence (DNA): TGCGCCAGCAGCCAAGATACCAAAGGACAGGGGAGGTCCGAAGCTTTCTTT. Protein product: CASSQDTKGQGRSEAFF.

This sequence joins TRBV18 and TRBJ2-5; TRBD1 agrees at 10 bases. Germline V gene lookup returns CDR1 KGHSH and CDR2 LQKENI. Germline trimming cut 4 bases from V and 5 bases from J; bases unmatched to any gene: 7. This CDR3 is built from 15 residues. CDR3 sequence: CASSRGTGAGETQYF. CDR3 DNA: TGTGCCAGCTCACGAGGGACAGGGGCAGGGGAGACCCAGTACTTC.

This chain links TRBV29-1 with TRBJ1-1; TRBD1 agrees at 8 bases. CDR3 length: 11 residues. Germline values: CDR1 SQVTM, CDR2 ANQGSEA. Trimming at V came to 6 bases and at J to 4 bases, leaving 1 base not matched to a gene. In nucleotides, the CDR3 is TGCAGCGTGACAGGGGCCACTGAAGCTTTCTTT. It encodes CSVTGATEAFF.

The chain uses TRBV5-4 and TRBJ2-1, with 11 bases fitting TRBD2. Trimming removed 2 bases from V and 8 bases from J; junction bases left unmatched: 9. CDR3 length: 16 residues. The germline V gene has CDR1 SGHNT and CDR2 YYREEE (reference sequence). This CDR3 reads CASSFHTSGSIDEQFF. The CDR3 DNA follows: TGTGCCAGCAGCTTTCATACTAGCGGGAGTATCGATGAGCAGTTCTTC.

The gene calls are TRBV30 and TRBJ1-5; D possibly corresponds to TRBD1 (6 bases). The CDR3 extends over 14 amino acids. The germline CDR1 and CDR2 sequences are GTSNPN and SVGIG (reference sequence). Trimming removed 1 base at V and 7 bases at J, with 14 bases between. CDR3 DNA: TGTGCCTGGAGTGAAGGTGGGGGCATGCAGCCCCAGCATTTT. Its translation: CAWSEGGGMQPQHF.

This sequence joins TRBV4-1 and TRBJ2-3, with TRBD1 matching over 9 bases. CDR1 is MGHRA, CDR2 YSYEKL, per germline. With V trimmed by 0 bases and J by 3 bases, 7 bases remained unmatched. CDR3 size: 17 residues. The CDR3: CASSQDRGTGRTDTQYF. CDR3 DNA: TGCGCCAGCAGCCAAGATCGAGGGACAGGGAGGACAGATACGCAGTATTTT.

The chain employs TRBV5-4 and TRBJ2-1; TRBD2 agrees at 8 bases. Germline CDR1 and CDR2: SGHNT and YYREEE (reference sequence). The V segment lost 4 bases and the J segment 4 bases; nucleotides outside the gene matches: 7. This CDR3 contains 15 residues. The CDR3 spells CASSRPGLGYNEQFF. The CDR3 nucleotides read TGTGCCAGCAGCCGACCGGGACTAGGGTACAATGAGCAGTTCTTC. Full variable domain (outside the CDR3, taken from reference TRBV5-4 and TRBJ2-1): ETGVTQSPTHLIKTRGQQVTLRCSSQSGHNTVSWYQQALGQGPQFIFQYYREEENGRGNFPPRFSGLQFPNYSSELNVNALELDDSALYLCASSRPGLGYNEQFFGPGTRLTVL.

The V gene is TRBV5-1, the J gene TRBJ2-5, with D tentatively TRBD2 (5 bases). This CDR3 has 16 residues. V dropped 4 bases and J dropped 5 bases, with 21 bases sitting between them. The germline CDR1 and CDR2 sequences are SGHRS and YFSETQ. CDR3 in DNA: TGCGCCAGCAGCCCGGTCGGACCCTCCGGGGAGGAGACCCAGTACTTC. It is translated as CASSPVGPSGEETQYF.

The J gene is TRBJ1-3, the V gene TRBV11-2; D ambiguous. There are 15 residues in the CDR3. V lost 2 bases and J lost 2, with 10 bases in between. The germline V gene has CDR1 SGHAT and CDR2 FQNNGV. CDR3 amino acids: CASSLSLTTGNTIYF. As DNA, the CDR3 is TGTGCCAGCAGCTTAAGTCTGACAACTGGAAACACCATATATTTT.

The V call is TRBV2, the J call TRBJ2-7; 7 bases line up with TRBD2. The CDR3 runs 14 residues. V shed 10 bases, J shed 2 bases, and the junction held 11 bases outside the gene matches. Germline V CDR1 and CDR2: SNHLY, FYNNEI. The CDR3 region has the DNA TGTGCCACGGGGGGTTACGACGTTACCTACGAGCAGTACTTC. Translated, it gives CATGGYDVTYEQYF.

In DNA, the CDR3 is TGTGCCATCAGTGAGTCGAGGGGGCTGGAGACCCAGTACTTC. Protein: CAISESRGLETQYF. V usage is TRBV10-3 and J usage is TRBJ2-5; 7 positions agree with TRBD1. CDR1 and CDR2 from the germline V gene are ENHRY and SYGVKD. The CDR3 covers 14 residues. The V gene end was trimmed by 0 bases and the J gene end by 5 bases; junction bases not matched to a gene: 3.

The chain has TRBV18 and TRBJ2-2; D may be TRBD1 (6 bases). The V gene's germline CDR1 is KGHSH and CDR2 LQKENI. The CDR3 is 17 residues long. V shed 3 bases and J shed 5 bases, with 19 bases lying between them. Here the CDR3 reads CASSPAIQGSSTGELFF. The CDR3 nucleotides are TGTGCCAGCTCACCCGCGATACAGGGATCGTCGACCGGGGAGCTGTTTTTT. Drawing the rest from reference TRBV18 and TRBJ2-2, the complete variable domain is NAGVMQNPRHLVRRRGQEARLRCSPMKGHSHVYWYRQLPEEGLKFMVYLQKENIIDESGMPKERFSAEFPKEGPSILRIQQVVRGDSAAYFCASSPAIQGSSTGELFFGEGSRLTVL.

This clone occurred a few times. At one end, the junction sequence differs from germline, possibly due to a read error. The rearrangement links TRBV28 to TRBJ1-3; a weak D match, TRBD1 (6 bases). This CDR3 has 16 residues. Germline assignment: CDR1 MDHEN and CDR2 SYDVKM. The DNA of the CDR3 is TGTGCCAGCAGCTTATTTAGGACAGCCTCTGGAAACACCATATATTTT. It yields the protein CASSLFRTASGNTIYF.

The CDR3 DNA follows: TGCGCCAGCAGCTTTGACGGGAGTTTCACCGGGGAGCTGTTTTTT. This gives the protein CASSFDGSFTGELFF. The V call is TRBV5-1, the J call TRBJ2-2; tentative D call: TRBD2 (6 bases). The CDR3 loop spans 15 amino acids. Trimming removed 2 bases at V and 4 bases at J, with 12 bases between. The germline gives CDR1 SGHRS, CDR2 YFSETQ.

The J gene is TRBJ2-3, the V gene TRBV6-1, with a weak D call TRBD1 (6 bases). Trimming cost V 3 bases and J 7 bases, with 8 bases left between them. Germline V gene lookup returns CDR1 MNHNS and CDR2 SASEGT. The CDR3 is 12 amino acids. The CDR3 loop is CASSEGTYTQYF. CDR3 sequence (DNA): TGTGCCAGCAGTGAGGGGACATATACGCAGTATTTT.

This rearrangement joins TRBV10-3 to TRBJ2-4, with a tentative D call TRBD2 (5 bases). The CDR3 loop spans 13 amino acids. Germline V gives CDR1 ENHRY, CDR2 SYGVKD. Trimming stripped 3 bases from V and 8 bases from J, with 11 bases between. CDR3 bases: TGTGCCATCAGTGAAAGCGGCGTGGACATTCAGTACTTC. It translates to CAISESGVDIQYF.

The rearrangement links TRBV7-8 to TRBJ2-1, with TRBD2 as a possible D gene (6 bases). Trimming shortened V by 3 bases and J by 9 bases, and 12 bases separated the two germline ends. Per germline, CDR1 SGHVS and CDR2 FQNEAQ. The CDR3 length is 13 residues. The CDR3 bases are TGTGCCAGCAGCTTGACCCGGGACTTTGAGCAGTTCTTC. It translates to CASSLTRDFEQFF.

The rearrangement joins TRBV5-6 to TRBJ1-1; weak D call: TRBD1 (6 bases). The CDR3 sequence is 14 residues long. Germline values: CDR1 SGHDT, CDR2 YYEEEE. V lost 4 bases to trimming and J lost 6 bases, with 16 bases between them. CDR3 region: CASSPQGIQPEAFF. The CDR3 DNA reads as TGTGCCAGCAGCCCACAGGGAATCCAACCTGAAGCTTTCTTT.

This clone was seen a single time. The chain employs TRBV19 and TRBJ1-4; no firm D call. Germline-derived CDR1 and CDR2 are LNHDA and SQIVND (reference sequence). The CDR3 runs to 14 residues. V was pared by 9 bases and J by 11 bases, with 22 bases between. For the CDR3, the DNA is TGTGCCAGCCAACCCGGGATCACAAACGGGAAACTGTTTTTT. Translation: CASQPGITNGKLFF.

The chain uses TRBV6-5 and TRBJ1-5; no clear D. Germline-derived CDR1 and CDR2 are MNHEY and SVGAGI. V was trimmed by 8 bases and J by 3 bases, leaving 11 bases between them. There are 13 residues in the CDR3. The CDR3 nucleotides are TGTGCCAGCGATGGCAGGTCCAATCAGCCCCAGCATTTT. Translating gives CASDGRSNQPQHF.

V is TRBV5-4 and J is TRBJ2-5; 8 bases align to TRBD2. Germline CDR1 is SGHNT and CDR2 is YYREEE (reference sequence). The CDR3 covers 14 residues. Trimming cost V 4 bases and J 1 base; bases outside gene matches: 3. CDR3 sequence reads: CASSPAGGQETQYF. CDR3 DNA sequence: TGTGCCAGCAGCCCGGCGGGGGGCCAAGAGACCCAGTACTTC.

This clone was observed a few times. CDR3 loop: CASMDWEDTGELFF. CDR3 sequence (DNA): TGTGCCAGTATGGACTGGGAAGACACCGGGGAGCTGTTTTTT. V and J are TRBV19 and TRBJ2-2, with a tentative D call TRBD2 (5 bases). This CDR3 has 14 amino acids. Trimming left V 7 bases short and J 3 bases short, with 12 bases between. Germline V gene sequence: CDR1 LNHDA, CDR2 SQIVND (reference sequence).

The J gene is TRBJ2-7, the V gene TRBV5-1, with a weak D call TRBD1 (5 bases). This CDR3 is 15 amino acids long. Trimming pared 0 bases from V and 7 bases from J, leaving 17 bases between. Per the germline V gene, CDR1 is SGHRS and CDR2 is YFSETQ. The CDR3 loop is CASSLDPGQEWEQYF. Written as DNA, the CDR3 is TGCGCCAGCAGCTTGGACCCCGGACAAGAGTGGGAGCAGTACTTC.